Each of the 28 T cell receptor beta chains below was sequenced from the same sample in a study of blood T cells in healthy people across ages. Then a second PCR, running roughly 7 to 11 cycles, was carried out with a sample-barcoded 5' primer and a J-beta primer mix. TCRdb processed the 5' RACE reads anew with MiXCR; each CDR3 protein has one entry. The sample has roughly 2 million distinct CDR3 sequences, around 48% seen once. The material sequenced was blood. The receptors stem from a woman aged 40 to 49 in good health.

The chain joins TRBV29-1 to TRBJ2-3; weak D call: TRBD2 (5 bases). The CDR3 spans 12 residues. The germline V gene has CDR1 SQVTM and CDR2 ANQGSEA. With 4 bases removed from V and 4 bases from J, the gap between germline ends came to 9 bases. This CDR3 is CSVVLAPDTQYF. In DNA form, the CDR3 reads TGCAGCGTTGTCCTAGCCCCAGATACGCAGTATTTT.

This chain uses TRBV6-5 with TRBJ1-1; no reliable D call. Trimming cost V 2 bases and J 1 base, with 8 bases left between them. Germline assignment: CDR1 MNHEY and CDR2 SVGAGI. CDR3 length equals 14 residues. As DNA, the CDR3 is TGTGCCAGCAGTTACGACGGCCCGAACACTGAAGCTTTCTTT. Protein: CASSYDGPNTEAFF.

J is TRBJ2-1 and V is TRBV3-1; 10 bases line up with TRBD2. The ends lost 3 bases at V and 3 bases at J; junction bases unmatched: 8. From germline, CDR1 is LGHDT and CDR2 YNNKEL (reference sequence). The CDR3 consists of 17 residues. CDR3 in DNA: TGTGCCAGCAGCCACATCTCGGTAGCGGGAGGCTACAATGAGCAGTTCTTC. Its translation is CASSHISVAGGYNEQFF.

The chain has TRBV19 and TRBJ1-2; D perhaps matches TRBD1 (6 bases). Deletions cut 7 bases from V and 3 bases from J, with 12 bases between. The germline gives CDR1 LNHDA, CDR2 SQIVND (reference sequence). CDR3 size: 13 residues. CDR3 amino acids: CASNPRGDYGYTF. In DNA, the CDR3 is TGTGCCAGTAACCCCAGGGGAGACTATGGCTACACCTTC.

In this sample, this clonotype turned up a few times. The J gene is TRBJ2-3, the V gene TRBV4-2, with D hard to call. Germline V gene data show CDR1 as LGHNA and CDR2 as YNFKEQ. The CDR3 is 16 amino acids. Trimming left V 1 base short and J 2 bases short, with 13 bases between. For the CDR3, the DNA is TGTGCCAGCAGCCAAGGAGGACGTCAGCTCACAGATACGCAGTATTTT. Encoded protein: CASSQGGRQLTDTQYF.

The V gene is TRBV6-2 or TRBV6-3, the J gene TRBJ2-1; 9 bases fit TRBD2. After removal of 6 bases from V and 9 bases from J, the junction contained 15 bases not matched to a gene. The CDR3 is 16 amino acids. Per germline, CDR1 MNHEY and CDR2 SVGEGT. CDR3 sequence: CASRPVVGSGGIEQFF. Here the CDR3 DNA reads TGTGCCAGCAGACCAGTAGTGGGTAGCGGGGGTATTGAGCAGTTCTTC.

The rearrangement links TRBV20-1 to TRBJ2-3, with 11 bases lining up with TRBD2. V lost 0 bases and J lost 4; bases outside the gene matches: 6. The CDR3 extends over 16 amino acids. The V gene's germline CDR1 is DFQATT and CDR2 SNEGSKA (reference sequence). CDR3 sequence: CSARDISGGAADTQYF. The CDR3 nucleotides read TGCAGTGCTAGAGATATTAGCGGGGGGGCCGCAGATACGCAGTATTTT.

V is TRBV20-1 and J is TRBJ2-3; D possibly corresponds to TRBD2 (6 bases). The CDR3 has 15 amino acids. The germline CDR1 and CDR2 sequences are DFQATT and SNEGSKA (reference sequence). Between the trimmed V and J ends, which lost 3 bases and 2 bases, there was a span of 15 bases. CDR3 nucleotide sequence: TGCAGTGCTAGGGATCACGGGGGACCCACAGATACGCAGTATTTT. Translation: CSARDHGGPTDTQYF.

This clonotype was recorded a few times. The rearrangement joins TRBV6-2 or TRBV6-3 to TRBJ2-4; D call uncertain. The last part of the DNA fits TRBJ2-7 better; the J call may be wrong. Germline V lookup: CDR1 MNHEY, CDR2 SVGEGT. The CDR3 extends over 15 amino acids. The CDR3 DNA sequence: TGTGCCAGCAGTTACTTACCGGAACAGAGCTACGAGCAGTACTTC. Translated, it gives CASSYLPEQSYEQYF.

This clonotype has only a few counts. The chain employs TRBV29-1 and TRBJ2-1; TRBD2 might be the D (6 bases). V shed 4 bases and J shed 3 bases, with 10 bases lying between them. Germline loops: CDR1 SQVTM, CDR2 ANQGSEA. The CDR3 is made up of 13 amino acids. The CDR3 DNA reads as TGCAGCGTTGTAGGCGGGAACTACAATGAGCAGTTCTTC. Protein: CSVVGGNYNEQFF.

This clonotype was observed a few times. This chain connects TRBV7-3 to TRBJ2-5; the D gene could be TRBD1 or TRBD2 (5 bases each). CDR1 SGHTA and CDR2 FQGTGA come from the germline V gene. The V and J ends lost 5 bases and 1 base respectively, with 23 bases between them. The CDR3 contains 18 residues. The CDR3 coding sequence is TGTGCCAGCAGCCGGAGCCTCAAACGGGACGCCCCCCAAGAGACCCAGTACTTC. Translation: CASSRSLKRDAPQETQYF.

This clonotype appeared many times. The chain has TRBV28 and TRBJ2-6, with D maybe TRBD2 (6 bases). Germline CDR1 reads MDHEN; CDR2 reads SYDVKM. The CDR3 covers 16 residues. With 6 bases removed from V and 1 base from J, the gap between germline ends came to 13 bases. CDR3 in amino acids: CASSPRGGSGANVLTF. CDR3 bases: TGTGCCAGCAGCCCCCGGGGAGGATCTGGGGCCAACGTCCTGACTTTC. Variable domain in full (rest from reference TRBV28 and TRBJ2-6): DVKVTQSSRYLVKRTGEKVFLECVQDMDHENMFWYRQDPGLGLRLIYFSYDVKMKEKGDIPEGYSVSREKKERFSLILESASTNQTSMYLCASSPRGGSGANVLTFGAGSRLTVL.

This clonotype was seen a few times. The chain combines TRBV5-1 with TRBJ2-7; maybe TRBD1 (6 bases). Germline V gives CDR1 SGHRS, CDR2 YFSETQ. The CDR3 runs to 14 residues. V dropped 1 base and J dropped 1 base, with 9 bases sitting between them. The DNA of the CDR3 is TGCGCCAGCAGCTTGACAGGACAGTCCTACGAGCAGTACTTC. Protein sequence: CASSLTGQSYEQYF.

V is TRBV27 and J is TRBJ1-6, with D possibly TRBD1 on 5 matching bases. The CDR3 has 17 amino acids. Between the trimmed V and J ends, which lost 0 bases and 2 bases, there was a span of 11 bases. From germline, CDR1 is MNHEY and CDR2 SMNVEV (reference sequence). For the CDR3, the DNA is TGTGCCAGCAGTTTATCGTCGGGGGGACCCTATAATTCACCCCTCCACTTT. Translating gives CASSLSSGGPYNSPLHF.

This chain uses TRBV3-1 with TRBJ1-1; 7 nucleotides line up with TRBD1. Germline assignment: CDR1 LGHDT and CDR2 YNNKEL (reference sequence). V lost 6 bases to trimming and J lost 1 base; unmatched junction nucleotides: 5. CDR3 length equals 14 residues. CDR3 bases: TGTGCCAGCAGGTACAGGGGCAGGAACACTGAAGCTTTCTTT. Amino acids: CASRYRGRNTEAFF.

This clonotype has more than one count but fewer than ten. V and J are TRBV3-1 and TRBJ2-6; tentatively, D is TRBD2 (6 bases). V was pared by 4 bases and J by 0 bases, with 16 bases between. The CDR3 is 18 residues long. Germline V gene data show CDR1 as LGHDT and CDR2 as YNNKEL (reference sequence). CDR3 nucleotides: TGTGCCAGCAGCCCCTCCCGAGCGGGCCTCTCTGGGGCCAACGTCCTGACTTTC. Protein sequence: CASSPSRAGLSGANVLTF.

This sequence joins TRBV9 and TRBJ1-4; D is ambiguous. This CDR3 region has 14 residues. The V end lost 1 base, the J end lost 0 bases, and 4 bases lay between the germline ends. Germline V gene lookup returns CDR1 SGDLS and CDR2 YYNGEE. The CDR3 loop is CASSVSPTNEKLFF. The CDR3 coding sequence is TGTGCCAGCAGCGTATCCCCAACTAATGAAAAACTGTTTTTT.

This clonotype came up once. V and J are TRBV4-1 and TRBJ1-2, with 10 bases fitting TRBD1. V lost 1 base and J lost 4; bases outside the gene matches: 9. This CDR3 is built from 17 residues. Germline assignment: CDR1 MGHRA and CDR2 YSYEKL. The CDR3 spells CASSQGTGQGLLYGYTF. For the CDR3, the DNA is TGCGCCAGCAGCCAAGGAACGGGACAGGGGCTTCTCTATGGCTACACCTTC.

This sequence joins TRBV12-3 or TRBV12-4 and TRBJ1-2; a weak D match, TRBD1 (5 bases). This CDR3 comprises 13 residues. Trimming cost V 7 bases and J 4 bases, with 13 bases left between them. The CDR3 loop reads CASNRDGAYGYTF. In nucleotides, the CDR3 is TGTGCCAGCAACCGAGACGGGGCCTATGGCTACACCTTC.

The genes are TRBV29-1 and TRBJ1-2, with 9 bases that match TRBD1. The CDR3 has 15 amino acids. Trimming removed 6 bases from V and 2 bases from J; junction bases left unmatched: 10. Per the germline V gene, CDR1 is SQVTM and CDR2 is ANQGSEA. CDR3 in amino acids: CSVPGQGSGNYGYTF. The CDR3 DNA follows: TGCAGCGTACCGGGACAGGGTAGTGGGAACTATGGCTACACCTTC. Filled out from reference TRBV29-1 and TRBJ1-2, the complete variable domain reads SAVISQKPSRDICQRGTSLTIQCQVDSQVTMMFWYRQQPGQSLTLIATANQGSEATYESGFVIDKFPISRPNLTFSTLTVSNMSPEDSSIYLCSVPGQGSGNYGYTFGSGTRLTVV.

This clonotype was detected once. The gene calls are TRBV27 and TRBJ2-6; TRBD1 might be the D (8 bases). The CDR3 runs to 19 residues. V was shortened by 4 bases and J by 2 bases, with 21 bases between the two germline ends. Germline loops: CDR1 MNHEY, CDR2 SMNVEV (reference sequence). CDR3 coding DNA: TGTGCCAGCAGTTGGGGGAGGGACAGGCACATTGCTGGGGCCAACGTCCTGACTTTC. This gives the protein CASSWGRDRHIAGANVLTF.

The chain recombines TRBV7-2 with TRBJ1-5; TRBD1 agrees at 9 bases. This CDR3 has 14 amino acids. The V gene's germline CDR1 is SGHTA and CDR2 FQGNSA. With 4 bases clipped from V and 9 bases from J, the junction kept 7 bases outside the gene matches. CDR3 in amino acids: CASSSPGQGPPQHF. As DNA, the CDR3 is TGTGCCAGCAGCTCCCCGGGACAGGGACCGCCCCAGCATTTT. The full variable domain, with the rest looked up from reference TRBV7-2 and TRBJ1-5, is GAGVSQSPSNKVTEKGKDVELRCDPISGHTALYWYRQSLGQGLEFLIYFQGNSAPDKSGLPSDRFSAERTGGSVSTLTIQRTQQEDSAVYLCASSSPGQGPPQHFGDGTRLSIL.

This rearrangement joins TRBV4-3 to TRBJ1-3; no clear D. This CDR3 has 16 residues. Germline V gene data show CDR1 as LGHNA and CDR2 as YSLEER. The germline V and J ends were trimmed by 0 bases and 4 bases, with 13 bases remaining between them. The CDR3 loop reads CASSQESEGAGNTIYF. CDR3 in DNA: TGCGCCAGCAGCCAAGAATCGGAGGGTGCAGGAAACACCATATATTTT.

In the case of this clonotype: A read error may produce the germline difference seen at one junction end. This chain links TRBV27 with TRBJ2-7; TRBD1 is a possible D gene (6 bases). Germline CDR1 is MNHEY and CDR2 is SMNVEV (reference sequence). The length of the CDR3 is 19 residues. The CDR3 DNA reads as TGTGCCAGCAGTCTATCCAAATCAAATTTCAGGGGTTCCTTTGACGAGCAGTACTTC. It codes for CASSLSKSNFRGSFDEQYF.

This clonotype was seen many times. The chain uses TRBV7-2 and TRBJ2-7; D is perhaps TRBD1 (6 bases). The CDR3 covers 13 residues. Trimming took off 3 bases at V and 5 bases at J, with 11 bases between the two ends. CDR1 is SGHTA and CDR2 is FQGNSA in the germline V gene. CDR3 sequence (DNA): TGTGCCAGCAGCTTCACAGGGAGCGACGAGCAGTACTTC. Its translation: CASSFTGSDEQYF.

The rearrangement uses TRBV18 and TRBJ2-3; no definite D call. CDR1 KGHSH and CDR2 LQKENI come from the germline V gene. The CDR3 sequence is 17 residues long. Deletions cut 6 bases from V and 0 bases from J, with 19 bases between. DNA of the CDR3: TGTGCCAGCTCTTTTTTCGAATCGACGACTAGCACAGATACGCAGTATTTT. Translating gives CASSFFESTTSTDTQYF.

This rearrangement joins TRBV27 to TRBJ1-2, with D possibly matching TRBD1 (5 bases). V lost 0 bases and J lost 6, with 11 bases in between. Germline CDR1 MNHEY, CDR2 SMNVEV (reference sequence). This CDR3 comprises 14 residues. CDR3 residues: CASSLSGGVHGYTF. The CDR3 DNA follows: TGTGCCAGCAGTTTATCGGGAGGGGTTCATGGCTACACCTTC.

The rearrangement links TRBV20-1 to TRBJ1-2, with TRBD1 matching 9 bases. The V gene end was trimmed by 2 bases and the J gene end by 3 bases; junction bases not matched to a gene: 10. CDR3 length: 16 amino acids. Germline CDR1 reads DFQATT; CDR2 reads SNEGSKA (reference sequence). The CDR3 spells CSARFGDRVYDYGYTF. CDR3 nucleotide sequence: TGCAGTGCTAGATTTGGGGACAGGGTCTACGACTATGGCTACACCTTC.